The present entry profiles one T cell receptor beta chain with its context. Its antigen is currently unknown. This entry belongs to a study of Graves' ophthalmopathy and Graves' hyperthyroidism. Study outcomes and limitations: Most thyroid-expanded clonotypes exceeding 0.001 frequency were also found in blood.

Researchers took RNA transcripts and amplified TCR beta CDR3 regions from them. RT-PCR was first run with HTBI primers, then multiplex PCR in a second round. TCRdb processed the multiplex PCR reads anew with MiXCR; each CDR3 protein has one entry. The data contain 400,000 to 500,000 distinct CDR3 sequences, about 21% of them seen just once; the ten biggest clones take up approximately 3.2%. Lactation, pregnancy, uncontrolled infections and other autoimmune diseases were all grounds for excluding patients. Sequenced sample: peripheral blood. The sequence came from a woman between 18 and 29 years old with stable Graves' hyperthyroidism.

The CDR3 sequence is CASSQLTGSQETQYF. The CDR3 region has the DNA TGTGCCAGCTCACAGTTGACAGGTAGCCAAGAGACCCAGTACTTC. The chain links TRBV18 to TRBJ2-5; D might be TRBD1 (6 bases). The CDR3 sequence is 15 residues long. Trimming shortened V by 4 bases and J by 1 base, and 13 bases separated the two germline ends. Germline CDR1 is KGHSH and CDR2 is LQKENI.